The rows below give T cell receptor beta chains drawn from one sample of a study of T cells after yellow fever vaccination. TCRdb itself ran the 5' RACE reads through MiXCR, one entry per CDR3 protein. This table has 150,000 to 200,000 distinct CDR3 sequences, over 7% appearing once. This specimen was CD8+ T cells sorted from PBMCs, taken 45 days after the yellow fever booster vaccination. The source is a man aged 18 to 30 who received the YFV17D yellow fever vaccine. The CDR3 runs from the conserved cysteine through the conserved F or W. D genes are given only for firm matches. Clone sizes are given selectively: once, few, many, or a class where the clone is expanded.

V	J	D	size	DNA	CDR3
TRBV7-6	TRBJ2-3	TRBD1	many	TGTGCCAGCAGCTTTACAGGGGGCTACGCAGATACGCAGTATTTT	CASSFTGGYADTQYF
TRBV27	TRBJ1-4	TRBD1	-	TGTGCCAGCAGTTCCGAGACAGGGGCACCTAATGAAAAACTGTTTTTT	CASSSETGAPNEKLFF
TRBV3-1	TRBJ2-2	TRBD1	few	TGTGCCAGCAGTCTACAGGCCCCCGACAGGGAGTTGGCCGGGGAGCTGTTTTTT	CASSLQAPDRELAGELFF
TRBV15	TRBJ1-2	-	few	TGTGCCACCAGCAGAGAGTCGGATGGCTACACCTTC	CATSRESDGYTF
TRBV7-6	TRBJ2-7	TRBD1	-	TGTGCCAGCAGCTTAGGACTAGGGACAGGGACCTACGAGCAGTACTTC	CASSLGLGTGTYEQYF
TRBV12-1	TRBJ2-2	-	-	TGTGCCAGCCACCCGGGGGCGAACACCGGGGAGCTGTTTTTT	CASHPGANTGELFF
TRBV7-8	TRBJ1-2	-	-	TGTGCCAGCAGCTTTACAGGGATGGGTGGCTACACCTTC	CASSFTGMGGYTF
TRBV7-2	TRBJ1-1	-	many	TGTGCCAGCAGCTTAGTCGGGCCTTTTTCTTTCTTT	CASSLVGPFSFF
TRBV6-5	TRBJ1-1	-	-	TGTGCCAGCAGTGCCGGGCGGAGGGTGAACACTGAAGCTTTCTTT	CASSAGRRVNTEAFF
TRBV9	TRBJ1-4	-	-	TGTGCCAGCAGCCCGGGCGGGACATTAAATGAAAAACTGTTTTTT	CASSPGGTLNEKLFF
TRBV27	TRBJ1-5	TRBD1	-	TGTGCCAGCAGGGGGACAGGGGAGAAGAGCAATCAGCCCCAGCATTTT	CASRGTGEKSNQPQHF
TRBV6-2/TRBV6-3	TRBJ2-7	TRBD2	-	TGTGCCAGCAGTTACCGGGGGGGTGTAATCTACGAGCAGTACTTC	CASSYRGGVIYEQYF
TRBV3-1	TRBJ2-1	TRBD2	-	TGTGCCAGCAGCCAAGACTTACTAGCGGGGGTTAATGAGCAGTTCTTC	CASSQDLLAGVNEQFF
TRBV5-1	TRBJ1-1	-	few	TGCGCCAGCAGCTTAAACCCTGGGACACTTGAAGCTTTCTTT	CASSLNPGTLEAFF
TRBV6-2/TRBV6-3	TRBJ2-1	-	many	TGTGCCAGTTCCGAGGAATCCTACAATGAGCAGTTCTTC	CASSEESYNEQFF
TRBV29-1	TRBJ2-1	-	few	TGCAGCGTTGTGAAAGCTTCCTACAATGAGCAGTTCTTC	CSVVKASYNEQFF
TRBV4-1	TRBJ2-2	-	-	TGCGCCAGCAGCCAAGATGAAAGGAGGAACACCGGGGAGCTGTTTTTT	CASSQDERRNTGELFF
TRBV2	TRBJ2-7	-	few	TGTGCCAGCAGTGAGTCGGGGGCCTACGAGCAGTACTTC	CASSESGAYEQYF
TRBV5-1	TRBJ1-1	TRBD1	many	TGCGCCAGCAGCCTCAGGGGGCTGAGCACTGAAGCTTTCTTT	CASSLRGLSTEAFF
TRBV7-9	TRBJ2-2	-	-	TGTGCCAGCAGCTTTATTAACGGGGAGCTGTTTTTT	CASSFINGELFF
TRBV14	TRBJ1-6	-	few	TGTGCCAGCAGCCCAAGCGCCAAAACCAATTCACCCCTCCACTTT	CASSPSAKTNSPLHF
TRBV11-2	TRBJ2-7	-	-	TGTGCCAGCAGCTTTGGTAGCTCTAACTACGAGCAGTACTTC	CASSFGSSNYEQYF
TRBV4-1	TRBJ2-3	-	few	TGCGCCAGCAGCCAAGATGGACCCACAGATACGCAGTATTTT	CASSQDGPTDTQYF
TRBV4-1	TRBJ2-1	-	many	TGCGCCAGCAGCCAAGGGATCTCAAGCTCCTACAATGAGCAGTTCTTC	CASSQGISSSYNEQFF
TRBV7-9	TRBJ1-6	TRBD1	few	TGTGCCAGCAGCTCTACAAAGACAGGGGAAGACCACTCACCCCTCCACTTT	CASSSTKTGEDHSPLHF
TRBV12-3/TRBV12-4	TRBJ2-5	-	few	TGTGCCAGCAGCTACAAGGGAGGGGGAACCCAGTACTTC	CASSYKGGGTQYF
TRBV4-3	TRBJ2-3	-	-	TGCGCCAGCAGCCAAGATAAACGGCTCACAGATACGCAGTATTTT	CASSQDKRLTDTQYF
TRBV4-1	TRBJ1-1	-	-	TGCGCCAGCAGCCCCTCCCTCGGGAACACTGAAGCTTTCTTT	CASSPSLGNTEAFF
TRBV28	TRBJ2-3	-	few	TGTGCCAGCGGACATTGGGTCGGGAGAGATACGCAGTATTTT	CASGHWVGRDTQYF
TRBV7-9	TRBJ1-5	-	few	TGTGCCAGCAGGACAGGAAATCAGCCCCAGCATTTT	CASRTGNQPQHF
TRBV7-8	TRBJ2-1	-	many	TGTGCCAGCAGCGGAGGGGCAGAGTACAATGAGCAGTTCTTC	CASSGGAEYNEQFF
TRBV7-9	TRBJ2-5	-	few	TGTGCCAGCAGCTTAAGGGTCGGGGGCCGAGGGGAGACCCAGTACTTC	CASSLRVGGRGETQYF
TRBV29-1	TRBJ2-1	TRBD2	-	TGCAGCGTTGTTCGGGACATTCGGGGGGGCATTGAGCAGTTCTTC	CSVVRDIRGGIEQFF
TRBV7-9	TRBJ1-4	-	few	TGTGCCAGCAGCTTAACTAGCGGGAACGGGAAAAAACTGTTTTTT	CASSLTSGNGKKLFF
TRBV6-2/TRBV6-3	TRBJ2-1	TRBD2	-	TGTGCCAGCAGTTACTCTTTATCTAGCGGTTACAATGAGCAGTTCTTC	CASSYSLSSGYNEQFF
TRBV12-5	TRBJ2-7	-	few	TGTGCTAGTGGTCCTGGCTACGAGCAGTACTTC	CASGPGYEQYF
TRBV4-3	TRBJ2-7	TRBD2	many	TGCGCCAGCAGCCAAGGGTTGCCTAGCGGGTACGAGCAGTACTTC	CASSQGLPSGYEQYF
TRBV5-1	TRBJ1-1	-	-	TGCGCCAGCAGCTTGGCGGGAGGGAGTTTGGAGAACACTGAAGCTTTCTTT	CASSLAGGSLENTEAFF
TRBV29-1	TRBJ2-1	-	-	TGCAGCGTTGAAGAAAGGGCCAATGAGCAGTTCTTC	CSVEERANEQFF
TRBV29-1	TRBJ2-3	TRBD2	few	TGCAGCGTTGAAGTCCTAGCGGGGGGGCGGAGCACAGATACGCAGTATTTT	CSVEVLAGGRSTDTQYF